A selection of T cell receptor beta chains follows, all from one sample in a study of T-cell memory formation after mild COVID-19. MiXCR, applied by TCRdb to the 5' RACE reads, yields one record per CDR3 protein. The data show 560,000 or so distinct CDR3 sequences, with roughly 17% seen just once and around 8.1% held by the top ten. What was sequenced was PBMCs or a T cell subset sorted from them (not recorded which). The receptors originated from an adult woman who had mild COVID-19 (a few samples of this study predate the infection). Cell type and time point are not known. CDR3s include the opening cysteine and the closing phenylalanine or tryptophan. A D gene is named only where the DNA matches it firmly. Only some rows state a clone size, as once, few, many or a class for expanded clones.

>few|TRBJ1-3|-|TRBV6-1
TGTGCCAGCGCGGGACTCACCTCTGGAAACACCATATATTTT
CASAGLTSGNTIYF
>-|TRBJ1-5|-|TRBV23-1
TGCGCCAGCAGTCAATCGGAATACAGGGAAAGCAATCAGCCCCAGCATTTT
CASSQSEYRESNQPQHF
>few|TRBJ2-1|TRBD2|TRBV7-9
TGTGCCAGCAGCGGATCTAGCGGGAGGGATGAGCAGTTCTTC
CASSGSSGRDEQFF
>-|TRBJ1-2|-|TRBV5-1
TGCGCCAGCAGCCCACGACCGATGAGCTATGGCTACACCTTC
CASSPRPMSYGYTF
>-|TRBJ2-1|-|TRBV6-1
TGTGCCAGCAGTGAAGCGGCCGGGAGAGGCATGGAGCAGTTCTTC
CASSEAAGRGMEQFF
>-|TRBJ2-3|-|TRBV12-3/TRBV12-4
TGTGCCAGCAGTTCAGGACTACCGACAGATACGCAGTATTTT
CASSSGLPTDTQYF
>few|TRBJ2-7|-|TRBV12-3/TRBV12-4
TGTGCCAGCAGGGAAGCGCCGGGACACGCATACGAGCAGTACTTC
CASREAPGHAYEQYF
>once|TRBJ2-3|-|TRBV30
TGTGCCTGGAGTCGGGACTCGGGATGGGGCACAGATACGCAGTATTTT
CAWSRDSGWGTDTQYF
>-|TRBJ2-7|-|TRBV20-1
TGCAGTGCTGCGACTGGGAGTAGCTCCTACGAGCAGTACTTC
CSAATGSSSYEQYF
>-|TRBJ2-3|TRBD2|TRBV15
TGTGCCACCACCGACCTAGCGGGGTACACAGATACGCAGTATTTT
CATTDLAGYTDTQYF
>-|TRBJ1-2|-|TRBV12-3/TRBV12-4
TGTGCCAGCAGTTTACAAGGTGCAGGCTGGGGCTACACCTTC
CASSLQGAGWGYTF
>many|TRBJ2-4|-|TRBV7-2
TGTGCCAGCAGCTTGCAGGAGGGCATTCAGTACTTC
CASSLQEGIQYF
>-|TRBJ2-3|-|TRBV5-1
TGCGCCAGCTCGCCCTACTATCTTGGGTATCAAGGTGACACAGATACGCAGTATTTT
CASSPYYLGYQGDTDTQYF
>-|TRBJ1-1|-|TRBV7-6
TGTGCCAGCAGCTTAGGAGGGCAGTGGGCGAACACTGAAGCTTTCTTT
CASSLGGQWANTEAFF
>-|TRBJ1-2|TRBD1|TRBV28
TGTGCCAGCAGGGGACAGGGGGCAGACTATGGCTACACCTTC
CASRGQGADYGYTF
>-|TRBJ2-5|TRBD1|TRBV12-3/TRBV12-4
TGTGCCAGCAGTCTACCGGGACAGATCGGAGAGACCCAGTACTTC
CASSLPGQIGETQYF
>few|TRBJ2-7|-|TRBV12-3/TRBV12-4
TGTGCCAGCAGTATATGGGGCTCCTACGAGCAGTACTTC
CASSIWGSYEQYF
>once|TRBJ1-1|-|TRBV12-3/TRBV12-4
TGTGCCAGCAGTTTATGGGTCGGAGAAGCTTTCTTT
CASSLWVGEAFF
>-|TRBJ1-4|-|TRBV5-1
TGCGCCAGCAGCTTGGCTATTGGGGCGGCGAATGAAAAACTGTTTTTT
CASSLAIGAANEKLFF
>few|TRBJ1-1|-|TRBV29-1
TGCAGCGTTGGGATTCAGGGGTGGGGAGCTTTCTTT
CSVGIQGWGAFF
>-|TRBJ1-1|TRBD1|TRBV11-2
TGTGCCAGCAGGATAACATCGACAGGGCGGACTGAAGCTTTCTTT
CASRITSTGRTEAFF
>-|TRBJ2-1|TRBD2|TRBV5-1
TGCGCCAGCAGCCCGGGAGGGTCAGTTGTCTCCTACAATGAGCAGTTCTTC
CASSPGGSVVSYNEQFF
>-|TRBJ2-3|-|TRBV4-2
TGTGCCAGCAGCCACCCAGGGGGTGGGGGGGCCCCGGGGGATCGCCCAGATACGCAGTATTTT
CASSHPGGGGAPGDRPDTQYF
>-|TRBJ1-5|TRBD1|TRBV11-3
TGTGCCAGCAGCGTGACAGGGAATCAGCCCCAGCATTTT
CASSVTGNQPQHF
>-|TRBJ1-6|TRBD1|TRBV3-1
TGTGCCAGCAGCCAGGGGACAGACTCACCCCTCCACTTT
CASSQGTDSPLHF
>-|TRBJ1-1|-|TRBV24-1
TGTGCCACCAGTGATCCGAAGGGAGCGGGTGAAGCTTTCTTT
CATSDPKGAGEAFF
>-|TRBJ2-6|TRBD1|TRBV18
TGTGCCAGCTCACCAACCGGGACAGCTGGGGCCAACGTCCTGACTTTC
CASSPTGTAGANVLTF
>-|TRBJ2-7|-|TRBV20-1
TGCAGTGCTAGAGATCCTGGGAGAAGTTCCTACGAGCAGTACTTC
CSARDPGRSSYEQYF
>many|TRBJ1-1|TRBD1|TRBV5-1
TGCGCCAGCAGCTCTCTACCTGGACAGGGGAACACTGAAGCTTTCTTT
CASSSLPGQGNTEAFF
>-|TRBJ2-7|-|TRBV27
TGTGCCAGCAGTCCACGAATGGGCGGGAGAGGGGGGCAGTACTTC
CASSPRMGGRGGQYF
>-|TRBJ2-3|-|TRBV5-1
TGCGCCAGCAGCTTGGTTGGATTGGGGTCCGCAGATACGCAGTATTTT
CASSLVGLGSADTQYF
>-|TRBJ1-2|-|TRBV7-9
TGTGCCAGCAGCCCCTACGGGAGGAAGAACTATGGCTACACCTTC
CASSPYGRKNYGYTF
>few|TRBJ1-2|TRBD1|TRBV12-3/TRBV12-4
TGTGCCAGCAGTTTCAAGAGGGGGCGCAGCTATGGCTACACCTTC
CASSFKRGRSYGYTF
>-|TRBJ2-1|-|TRBV5-1
TGCGCCAGCAGCTCCAGGGTAGGAACGGGGAATGAGCAGTTCTTC
CASSSRVGTGNEQFF
>-|TRBJ2-3|-|TRBV12-3/TRBV12-4
TGTGCCAGCAGCTACCCCCAGGGAATAGGGACAGATACGCAGTATTTT
CASSYPQGIGTDTQYF
>few|TRBJ2-2|-|TRBV12-3/TRBV12-4
TGTGCCAGCAGATTAGGGACACCCGGGGAGCTGTTTTTT
CASRLGTPGELFF
>few|TRBJ1-2|-|TRBV7-2
TGTGCCAGCAGCCCCACCGTGACAGCTTATGGCTACACCTTC
CASSPTVTAYGYTF
>-|TRBJ2-7|-|TRBV2
TGTGCCAGCAGTGATTACAGGACCTACGAGCAGTACTTC
CASSDYRTYEQYF
>-|TRBJ1-2|-|TRBV5-1
TGCGCCAGCAGCTCCCAGGGGTTGGGGAACTATGGCTACACCTTC
CASSSQGLGNYGYTF
>-|TRBJ2-1|TRBD2|TRBV29-1
TGCAGCGTTGAATGGGGAGGGCTAGCGGGAAATGAGCAGTTCTTC
CSVEWGGLAGNEQFF
>-|TRBJ1-5|-|TRBV12-3/TRBV12-4
TGTGCCAGCAGGGTCAGGAATCAGCCCCAGCATTTT
CASRVRNQPQHF
>-|TRBJ1-1|-|TRBV7-9
TGTGCCAGCAGCCGGTCCCCCACAGGTACTGAAGCTTTCTTT
CASSRSPTGTEAFF
>-|TRBJ1-2|-|TRBV6-1
TGTGCCAGCAGCGCCGGCGGCGGAGGACGAGGGAATGGCTACACCTTC
CASSAGGGGRGNGYTF
>few|TRBJ2-1|TRBD1|TRBV27
TGTGCCAGCAGTAAGGTGACAGGGATTACCTACAATGAGCAGTTCTTC
CASSKVTGITYNEQFF
>-|TRBJ2-7|-|TRBV5-6
TGTGCCAGCAGCTTAATCGGTAGTGGCGCAGGGCCCACCTACGAGCAGTACTTC
CASSLIGSGAGPTYEQYF